Below, 32 T cell receptor beta chains from the same sample are listed, as sequenced in a study of type 1 regulatory T cells. Using its own MiXCR run on the reads, TCRdb lists one record per CDR3 protein. Among 80,000 to 100,000 distinct CDR3 sequences listed, less than 40% were seen once. Source material: CD4+ T cells, either the whole sample or a sorted fraction (not recorded which). The receptor set was obtained from a human donor in good health.

This clonotype was seen a handful of times. The chain combines TRBV28 with TRBJ1-2; D not certain. Looked up from germline, CDR1 is MDHEN and CDR2 is SYDVKM. Trimming left V 9 bases short and J 6 bases short, with 11 bases between. CDR3 length equals 11 residues. The CDR3 DNA sequence: TGTGCCAGTTGGGAAAACGATGGCTACACCTTC. This sequence encodes CASWENDGYTF.

The chain is built from TRBV7-9 and TRBJ2-1; D not resolved. V shed 5 bases and J shed 8 bases, with 13 bases lying between them. This CDR3 contains 13 residues. CDR1 is SEHNR, CDR2 FQNEAQ, per germline (reference sequence). CDR3 loop: CASSPRAADEQFF. DNA of the CDR3: TGTGCCAGCAGCCCCCGGGCCGCCGATGAGCAGTTCTTC.

The rearrangement links TRBV7-2 to TRBJ2-7; D may be TRBD2 (6 bases). In germline, CDR1 is SGHTA, CDR2 FQGNSA. This CDR3 comprises 13 residues. With 8 bases removed from V and 5 bases from J, the gap between germline ends came to 16 bases. This CDR3 is CASGGPPSHEQYF. The CDR3 region has the DNA TGTGCCAGCGGAGGGCCCCCTTCGCACGAGCAGTACTTC.

In this sample, this clonotype turned up a few times. This rearrangement joins TRBV24-1 to TRBJ2-2, with D possibly TRBD1 on 5 matching bases. The CDR3 is 15 residues long. V gave up 9 bases and J gave up 6 bases, with 19 bases separating them. CDR1 KGHDR and CDR2 SFDVKD come from the germline V gene. The CDR3 loop reads CATGAGQAAAGELFF. The CDR3 DNA reads TGTGCCACCGGGGCCGGTCAGGCGGCGGCCGGGGAGCTGTTTTTT.

The V call is TRBV15, the J call TRBJ2-3; 14 bases align to TRBD2. CDR3 length equals 17 residues. Trimming at V came to 1 base and at J to 5 bases, leaving 5 bases not matched to a gene. Per germline, CDR1 LNHNV and CDR2 YYDKDF (reference sequence). CDR3 bases: TGTGCCACCAGCAGAGGGGGACTAGCGGGAGTTCGAGATACGCAGTATTTT. Translation: CATSRGGLAGVRDTQYF.

This clonotype has just a few counts. V usage is TRBV5-6 and J usage is TRBJ2-5, with 14 positions matching TRBD2. CDR1 and CDR2 from the germline V gene are SGHDT and YYEEEE. With 4 bases clipped from V and 5 bases from J, the junction kept 10 bases outside the gene matches. The CDR3 sequence is 17 residues long. The CDR3 DNA follows: TGTGCCAGCAGCCTTAGACTAGCGGGAGGGCCAGGGGAGACCCAGTACTTC. Protein product: CASSLRLAGGPGETQYF.

This clonotype was recorded a few times. V and J are TRBV10-2 and TRBJ2-5; 7 positions agree with TRBD1. The germline V gene encodes CDR1 WSHSY and CDR2 SAAADI. The CDR3 runs to 13 residues. V shed 7 bases and J 1 base; nucleotides not matched to a gene: 3. The CDR3 region is CASTRDSQETQYF. The CDR3 DNA follows: TGCGCCAGCACCCGGGACAGCCAAGAGACCCAGTACTTC.

There are a few counts of this clonotype. The CDR3: CSATSGQSNQPQHF. The CDR3 bases are TGCAGTGCTACCTCGGGACAGTCCAATCAGCCCCAGCATTTT. The chain is built from TRBV20-1 and TRBJ1-5; the match to TRBD1 covers 7 bases. The CDR3 has 14 residues. Germline V gene sequence: CDR1 DFQATT, CDR2 SNEGSKA (reference sequence). J lost 3 bases, V lost 4 bases, and 6 bases had no gene match.

V usage is TRBV7-9 and J usage is TRBJ2-4, with D perhaps matching TRBD2 (5 bases). CDR1 SEHNR and CDR2 FQNEAQ come from the germline V gene (reference sequence). V lost 1 base to trimming and J lost 7 bases, with 8 bases between them. This CDR3 region has 13 residues. The CDR3 loop reads CASSLVTGNIQYF. In DNA form, the CDR3 reads TGTGCCAGCAGCTTAGTCACGGGGAACATTCAGTACTTC.

This clonotype was seen only a few times. V usage is TRBV20-1 and J usage is TRBJ2-1, with 12 bases identical to TRBD2. This CDR3 is 14 amino acids long. CDR1 is DFQATT, CDR2 SNEGSKA, per germline (reference sequence). CDR3 nucleotide sequence: TGCAGCGGGAGGACTAGCGGGACCTACAATGAGCAGTTCTTC. This translates into CSGRTSGTYNEQFF.

V gene TRBV7-2 combines with J gene TRBJ2-3; TRBD2 agrees at 7 bases. The CDR3 has 13 residues. Germline CDR1 and CDR2: SGHTA and FQGNSA. V shed 5 bases, J shed 8 bases, and the junction held 7 bases outside the gene matches. The CDR3, as DNA: TGTGCCAGCAGCAATGGAAGCGGGGTTACGCAGTATTTT. Amino acid sequence: CASSNGSGVTQYF.

This chain connects TRBV7-9 to TRBJ2-7; the D gene is possibly TRBD1 (6 bases). Germline CDR1 reads SEHNR; CDR2 reads FQNEAQ (reference sequence). This CDR3 comprises 16 residues. V shed 5 bases and J shed 5 bases, with 22 bases lying between them. The CDR3 bases are TGTGCCAGCAGCGACGACAGGAGCGGTGGTTTCCACGAGCAGTACTTC. It is translated as CASSDDRSGGFHEQYF.

The gene calls are TRBV7-2 and TRBJ2-2; D remains ambiguous. CDR3 length: 12 amino acids. Trimming removed 4 bases from V and 7 bases from J, with 7 bases in between. Germline values: CDR1 SGHTA, CDR2 FQGNSA. In DNA, the CDR3 is TGTGCCAGCAGCTCCGATAACGGGGAGCTGTTTTTT. This translates into CASSSDNGELFF.

This chain links TRBV7-2 with TRBJ2-3; 8 bases are shared with TRBD2. Germline trimming cut 3 bases from V and 2 bases from J; bases unmatched to any gene: 10. CDR1 is SGHTA, CDR2 FQGNSA, per germline. The CDR3 contains 17 residues. CDR3 in DNA: TGTGCCAGCAGCTTTATAGGTAGCGGGGATGCCACAGATACGCAGTATTTT. Translated: CASSFIGSGDATDTQYF.

In this sample, this clonotype turned up a few times. The genes are TRBV29-1 and TRBJ2-3; 7 bases match TRBD2. V dropped 6 bases and J dropped 1; count of bases not matched to a gene: 7. This CDR3 is built from 14 residues. The germline V gene encodes CDR1 SQVTM and CDR2 ANQGSEA. The chain's CDR3 is CSVPGTSGTDTQYF. The CDR3 nucleotides read TGCAGCGTCCCCGGAACTAGCGGCACAGATACGCAGTATTTT.

V usage is TRBV7-2 and J usage is TRBJ2-2, with D possibly being TRBD1 or TRBD2 (5 bases each). Germline CDR1 and CDR2: SGHTA and FQGNSA. The ends were cut back, 1 base at V and 12 bases at J, with 9 bases in the middle. The CDR3 length is 12 residues. The CDR3 region has the DNA TGTGCCAGCAGCTTAGAAGAGGGGAAGCTGTTTTTT. As protein: CASSLEEGKLFF.

V and J are TRBV15 and TRBJ1-1, with 7 positions matching TRBD1. Trimming cost V 3 bases and J 2 bases; bases outside gene matches: 9. This CDR3 is built from 16 residues. The germline CDR1 and CDR2 sequences are LNHNV and YYDKDF (reference sequence). Written as DNA, the CDR3 is TGTGCCACCAGCAGGGTGACAGGGCTTGGAAACACTGAAGCTTTCTTT. Amino acid sequence: CATSRVTGLGNTEAFF.

The sample holds one count of this clonotype. This chain links TRBV7-3 with TRBJ2-7, with TRBD2 identical over 7 bases. CDR3 length: 15 amino acids. Germline V gene data show CDR1 as SGHTA and CDR2 as FQGTGA. The V segment lost 5 bases and the J segment 2 bases; nucleotides outside the gene matches: 9. CDR3 DNA: TGTGCCAGCAGCCCCGGGACTATATCGACCTACGAGCAGTACTTC. Protein: CASSPGTISTYEQYF.

The chain carries TRBV29-1 and TRBJ2-3; D not certain. With 0 bases removed from V and 1 base from J, the gap between germline ends came to 11 bases. This CDR3 comprises 15 residues. Germline V gives CDR1 SQVTM, CDR2 ANQGSEA. As DNA, the CDR3 is TGCAGCGTTGAAGATGTGCAGGAGTGCACAGATACGCAGTATTTT. It yields the protein CSVEDVQECTDTQYF.

The chain uses TRBV20-1 and TRBJ2-1; TRBD1 is a possible D gene (6 bases). Trimming took 5 bases from V and 7 from J, leaving 18 bases between them. The germline V gene has CDR1 DFQATT and CDR2 SNEGSKA (reference sequence). CDR3 size: 14 residues. CDR3 sequence (DNA): TGCAGTGCTGGGCTCGACTTCCAGGGGAATGAGCAGTTCTTC. It is translated as CSAGLDFQGNEQFF.

The rearrangement links TRBV7-2 to TRBJ1-6, with a tentative D call TRBD1 (6 bases). CDR3 size: 16 residues. Between the trimmed V and J ends, which lost 2 bases and 0 bases, there was a span of 8 bases. Germline loops: CDR1 SGHTA, CDR2 FQGNSA. DNA for the CDR3: TGTGCCAGCAGCTTAAGGGGGAGCTCCTATAATTCACCCCTCCACTTT. This encodes CASSLRGSSYNSPLHF.

A remark on this clonotype: One base away lies a much larger clone, so this may be a sequencing read error. The rearrangement joins TRBV6-2 or TRBV6-3 to TRBJ2-2, with D possibly being TRBD2 (6 bases). This CDR3 is 13 amino acids long. Germline CDR1 reads MNHEY; CDR2 reads SVGEGT. The CDR3: CASKKTVAGGLFF. CDR3 DNA sequence: TGTGCCAGCAAAAAAACGGTGGCCGGGGGGCTGTTTTTT.

The V and J genes are TRBV7-8 and TRBJ1-1, with TRBD1 as a possible D gene (5 bases). Germline loops: CDR1 SGHVS, CDR2 FQNEAQ. The V end lost 5 bases, the J end lost 0 bases, and 13 bases lay between the germline ends. The CDR3 has 15 amino acids. Here the CDR3 DNA reads TGTGCCAGCAGCCCAGAGGCAGGGATGAACACTGAAGCTTTCTTT. Protein sequence: CASSPEAGMNTEAFF.

The chain links TRBV19 to TRBJ2-2; 13 bases match TRBD2. Trimming at V came to 4 bases and at J to 4 bases, leaving 6 bases not matched to a gene. In germline, CDR1 is LNHDA, CDR2 SQIVND (reference sequence). This CDR3 is 17 amino acids long. The CDR3 loop is CASSKGTSGTVTGELFF. The CDR3 DNA follows: TGTGCCAGTAGTAAAGGGACTAGCGGGACTGTCACCGGGGAGCTGTTTTTT.

This clonotype was picked up a small number of times. This chain uses TRBV5-4 with TRBJ2-5; possibly TRBD1 or TRBD2 for D (5 bases each). Germline V lookup: CDR1 SGHNT, CDR2 YYREEE (reference sequence). The length of the CDR3 is 13 residues. Deletions cut 2 bases from V and 5 bases from J, with 10 bases between. The CDR3 coding sequence is TGTGCCAGCAGCTTCGGGACCAGGGAGACCCAGTACTTC. Protein sequence: CASSFGTRETQYF.

This clonotype showed up many times. The chain is built from TRBV12-3 or TRBV12-4 and TRBJ2-2; 10 positions match TRBD2. The trim removed 7 bases at V and 2 bases at J, leaving 1 base unmatched. The CDR3 runs 14 residues. CDR3 loop: CASKREGNTGELFF. CDR3 nucleotide sequence: TGTGCCAGCAAGCGGGAGGGTAACACCGGGGAGCTGTTTTTT.

There are a few counts of this clonotype. This chain uses TRBV4-1 with TRBJ2-4, with D perhaps TRBD2 (6 bases). The CDR3 is 18 amino acids. V lost 2 bases to trimming and J lost 0 bases, with 17 bases between them. The germline CDR1 and CDR2 sequences are MGHRA and YSYEKL. CDR3: CASSQLGAGNTAKNIQYF. The CDR3 DNA is TGCGCCAGCAGCCAACTCGGAGCGGGCAACACAGCCAAAAACATTCAGTACTTC.

The chain has TRBV20-1 and TRBJ2-7; possibly TRBD1 or TRBD2 for D (5 bases each). The ends were cut back, 1 base at V and 3 bases at J, with 7 bases in the middle. Germline values: CDR1 DFQATT, CDR2 SNEGSKA (reference sequence). CDR3 length: 12 amino acids. DNA for the CDR3: TGCAGTGCTAGAGGGGGGTACTACGAGCAGTACTTC. Its protein product is CSARGGYYEQYF.

V is TRBV29-1 and J is TRBJ2-7; possibly TRBD1 for D (5 bases). The germline gives CDR1 SQVTM, CDR2 ANQGSEA. The CDR3 loop spans 12 amino acids. V was shortened by 5 bases and J by 2 bases, with 10 bases between the two germline ends. The CDR3 DNA follows: TGCAGCGTTTCAAGGGGTACCTACGAGCAGTACTTC. Encoded protein: CSVSRGTYEQYF.

V is TRBV7-9 and J is TRBJ2-7; D call uncertain. CDR1 is SEHNR, CDR2 FQNEAQ, per germline (reference sequence). This CDR3 is built from 14 residues. V shed 1 base and J shed 5 bases, with 12 bases lying between them. The CDR3 bases are TGTGCCAGCAGCTTAGGAGTCTTGCGCAACGAGCAGTACTTC. Amino acids: CASSLGVLRNEQYF.

This clonotype was found once. This chain links TRBV5-1 with TRBJ2-5; D not resolved. Germline CDR1 is SGHRS and CDR2 is YFSETQ. Trimming removed 1 base from V and 2 bases from J, with 12 bases in between. This CDR3 has 15 amino acids. This CDR3 reads CASSLWSAQQETQYF. CDR3 sequence (DNA): TGCGCCAGCAGCTTGTGGAGCGCGCAACAAGAGACCCAGTACTTC.

By sample share, this clonotype is medium-sized. The chain combines TRBV27 with TRBJ1-1; D ambiguous. Germline CDR1 reads MNHEY; CDR2 reads SMNVEV (reference sequence). V lost 8 bases to trimming and J lost 0 bases, with 10 bases between them. CDR3 length: 13 residues. The CDR3 bases are TGTGCCAGCTCCCTTCGGATGAACACTGAAGCTTTCTTT. It specifies CASSLRMNTEAFF.